The rows below give T cell receptor beta chains drawn from one sample of a study of blood T cells in healthy people across ages. MiXCR was run by TCRdb on the 5' RACE reads, yielding one entry per CDR3 protein. The sample carries 1.5 million to 2 million distinct CDR3 sequences, approximately 50% recorded once. The specimen was blood. The receptors here all came from a middle-aged woman in good health. The CDR3 runs from the conserved cysteine through the conserved F or W. D genes are given only for firm matches. Expanded clones are given a class, and other clones once, few, many or no size at all.

CASSLILLAGGTGANVLTF	TGCGCCAGCAGCTTGATATTACTAGCGGGGGGAACTGGGGCCAACGTCCTGACTTTC	.	TRBD2	TRBJ2-6	TRBV5-1
CSVEDRTSGQIEQFF	TGCAGCGTTGAAGATCGAACTAGCGGGCAGATTGAGCAGTTCTTC	.	TRBD2	TRBJ2-1	TRBV29-1
CAISEARTGEQYF	TGTGCCATCAGTGAAGCGAGGACTGGCGAGCAGTACTTC	few	.	TRBJ2-7	TRBV10-3
CASSEGRNGTDTQYF	TGTGCCAGCAGTGAGGGACGGAATGGCACAGATACGCAGTATTTT	.	.	TRBJ2-3	TRBV25-1
CASRRRLAGRTDTQYF	TGTGCCAGCAGAAGAAGACTAGCGGGGCGCACAGATACGCAGTATTTT	.	TRBD2	TRBJ2-3	TRBV6-5
CASSQESYNSPLHF	TGCGCCAGCAGCCAAGAGAGCTATAATTCACCCCTCCACTTT	.	.	TRBJ1-6	TRBV4-3
CACSPRPAYERYF	TGTGCCTGCAGCCCCCGCCCGGCCTACGAGCGGTACTTC	.	.	TRBJ2-7	TRBV7-2
CASREREYQETQYF	TGTGCCAGCAGGGAGCGGGAGTACCAAGAGACCCAGTACTTC	few	TRBD2	TRBJ2-5	TRBV3-1
CASSYSERYQETQYF	TGTGCCAGCAGTTACTCGGAGCGGTACCAAGAGACCCAGTACTTC	.	.	TRBJ2-5	TRBV6-5
CASSQVSGGETDTQYF	TGCGCCAGCAGCCAAGTTAGCGGGGGGGAGACAGATACGCAGTATTTT	.	TRBD2	TRBJ2-3	TRBV4-1
CAISETSSRTDTQYF	TGTGCCATCAGTGAGACAAGTTCTAGGACAGATACGCAGTATTTT	.	.	TRBJ2-3	TRBV10-3
CASSHQGRSGAETQYF	TGCGCCAGCAGCCATCAAGGGCGTAGCGGGGCAGAGACCCAGTACTTC	.	TRBD2	TRBJ2-5	TRBV4-1
CASALISSSGANVLTF	TGTGCTAGTGCCCTCATCAGTAGCTCTGGGGCCAACGTCCTGACTTTC	.	.	TRBJ2-6	TRBV12-5
CASSLGGPQEQYF	TGTGCCAGCAGCTTAGGGGGGCCTCAGGAGCAGTACTTC	.	.	TRBJ2-7	TRBV7-2
CSARETFWTSGSGELFF	TGCAGTGCTAGAGAAACCTTCTGGACTAGCGGTTCCGGGGAGCTGTTTTTT	.	TRBD2	TRBJ2-2	TRBV20-1
CATSAERGGSNEQYF	TGTGCCACCAGTGCGGAGCGGGGGGGCTCCAATGAGCAGTACTTC	.	TRBD2	TRBJ2-7	TRBV24-1
CSVDRGEEKLFF	TGCAGCGTTGACAGGGGAGAAGAAAAACTGTTTTTT	.	.	TRBJ1-4	TRBV29-1
CASSLERRGLAGGRNEQYF	TGTGCCAGCAGTTTAGAAAGAAGAGGACTAGCGGGGGGGCGGAACGAGCAGTACTTC	.	TRBD2	TRBJ2-7	TRBV12-3/TRBV12-4
CASSLYYEQYF	TGTGCCAGCAGCTTATACTACGAGCAGTACTTC	many	.	TRBJ2-7	TRBV7-2
CASSYAMAGYEQYF	TGTGCCAGCAGTTACGCGATGGCAGGCTACGAGCAGTACTTC	.	.	TRBJ2-7	TRBV6-6
CASSGQGGGSYEQYF	TGTGCCAGTAGTGGACAGGGCGGGGGCTCCTACGAGCAGTACTTC	.	.	TRBJ2-7	TRBV2
CASSSYQHTEAFF	TGTGCCAGCAGTTCTTATCAGCACACTGAAGCTTTCTTT	.	.	TRBJ1-1	TRBV12-3/TRBV12-4
CSARTRGGGPYNEQFF	TGCAGTGCCAGAACGCGCGGGGGGGGACCCTACAATGAGCAGTTCTTC	.	TRBD2	TRBJ2-1	TRBV20-1
CSAREGRIQGLVQETQYF	TGCAGTGCTAGAGAGGGGAGGATACAGGGTTTAGTCCAAGAGACCCAGTACTTC	.	.	TRBJ2-5	TRBV20-1
CASSGPGLGTYEQYF	TGTGCCAGCAGCGGACCGGGACTAGGGACCTACGAGCAGTACTTC	.	TRBD2	TRBJ2-7	TRBV5-4
CASSSFPGIEETQYF	TGTGCCAGCAGCTCCTTCCCAGGGATCGAAGAGACCCAGTACTTC	.	.	TRBJ2-5	TRBV5-5
CASSLVGLAGGQSTDTQYF	TGTGCCAGCAGCTTAGTAGGCCTAGCGGGGGGGCAGAGCACAGATACGCAGTATTTT	.	TRBD2	TRBJ2-3	TRBV7-2
CSARDPSGRTGAYQETQYF	TGCAGTGCTAGAGATCCTAGCGGACGGACAGGGGCCTACCAAGAGACCCAGTACTTC	.	TRBD1	TRBJ2-5	TRBV20-1
CASDSQRDYRQETQYF	TGTGCCAGCGATTCTCAACGGGACTACCGACAAGAGACCCAGTACTTC	few	TRBD2	TRBJ2-5	TRBV25-1
CASGSSLQKGTADTEAFF	TGTGCTAGTGGTTCTTCCCTTCAGAAGGGGACGGCGGACACTGAAGCTTTCTTT	.	.	TRBJ1-1	TRBV12-5
CASRNTGFLGDEQYF	TGTGCCAGCAGGAACACAGGTTTTTTGGGGGACGAGCAGTACTTC	.	.	TRBJ2-7	TRBV6-2/TRBV6-3
CASSRRGEDTDTQYF	TGTGCCAGCAGCCGTCGGGGGGAAGACACAGATACGCAGTATTTT	.	TRBD2	TRBJ2-3	TRBV7-3
CASSLLTAGGGNEQFF	TGTGCCAGCAGTCTACTGACAGCGGGGGGGGGAAATGAGCAGTTCTTC	.	TRBD2	TRBJ2-1	TRBV28
CASSPESLGRYNEQFF	TGTGCCAGCAGCCCAGAGTCCCTAGGACGCTACAATGAGCAGTTCTTC	.	.	TRBJ2-1	TRBV7-2
CASSLDGGNTLSYEQYF	TGTGCCAGCAGCCTGGACGGAGGCAACACCCTTTCCTACGAGCAGTACTTC	few	.	TRBJ2-7	TRBV7-6
CATSSTQTGAVYNEQFF	TGTGCCACCAGCAGCACCCAGACAGGGGCAGTTTACAATGAGCAGTTCTTC	.	TRBD1	TRBJ2-1	TRBV15
CASSIRRGSYNSPLHF	TGTGCCAGCAGCATACGCAGGGGTTCCTATAATTCACCCCTCCACTTT	.	.	TRBJ1-6	TRBV13
CASSPGGDSNYEQYF	TGTGCCAGCAGCCCCGGGGGGGACTCAAACTACGAGCAGTACTTC	few	TRBD2	TRBJ2-7	TRBV2
CASSYRGEQYF	TGCGCCAGCAGCTACAGAGGCGAGCAGTACTTC	many	.	TRBJ2-7	TRBV6-5
CASSLDRLTDTQYF	TGTGCCAGCAGTTTGGACAGACTCACAGATACGCAGTATTTT	many	.	TRBJ2-3	TRBV27
CSARVAGAGNEQFF	TGCAGTGCTAGAGTGGCAGGGGCAGGGAATGAGCAGTTCTTC	.	.	TRBJ2-1	TRBV20-1
CASTQKGLAGNEQFF	TGTGCCAGCACCCAGAAGGGACTAGCAGGGAATGAGCAGTTCTTC	.	TRBD2	TRBJ2-1	TRBV6-2/TRBV6-3
CASSQPEGGVTYEQYF	TGTGCCAGCAGCCAGCCGGAGGGCGGGGTTACCTACGAGCAGTACTTC	few	.	TRBJ2-7	TRBV4-2
CASSSARRGSSYNEQFF	TGTGCCAGCAGCTCCGCAAGGAGGGGGAGCTCCTACAATGAGCAGTTCTTC	few	.	TRBJ2-1	TRBV7-2
CASSEVTGGRDEQFF	TGTGCCAGCAGTGAAGTGACGGGGGGGCGGGATGAGCAGTTCTTC	few	TRBD2	TRBJ2-1	TRBV2
CASSLLPGSKAYEQYF	TGTGCCAGCAGTTTACTACCGGGTTCCAAGGCCTACGAGCAGTACTTC	few	.	TRBJ2-7	TRBV7-9